Below are 5 T cell receptor beta chains sequenced from a single sample in a study of blood T cell repertoires in COVID-19. Libraries were prepared by immunoSEQ multiplex PCR; TCRdb keeps only in-frame clonotypes and omits some of them. The profile shows approximately 75,000 clones, around 72% of them singletons. Sequencing was performed on peripheral blood. The receptors shown here come from a human donor with acute or convalescent COVID-19. The donor label of this sample is uncertain.

This chain links TRBV4-3 with TRBJ1-2; 7 positions agree with TRBD1. Trimming took 1 base from V and 4 from J; bases not matched to a gene: 3. Germline assignment: CDR1 LGHNA and CDR2 YSLEER. This CDR3 region has 14 residues. The CDR3 nucleotides read TGCGCCAGCAGCCAAGGACAGGGAGGCTATGGCTACACCTTC. This gives the protein CASSQGQGGYGYTF.

V gene TRBV5-1 combines with J gene TRBJ2-2, with D possibly being TRBD2 (6 bases). CDR3 size: 15 residues. Trimming removed 0 bases from V and 6 bases from J, with 12 bases in between. The germline V gene encodes CDR1 SGHRS and CDR2 YFSETQ. CDR3 sequence reads: CASSLVGGSAGELFF. The CDR3 nucleotides read TGCGCCAGCAGCTTGGTCGGGGGTTCGGCCGGGGAGCTGTTTTTT.

V usage is TRBV9 and J usage is TRBJ2-7; D possibly corresponds to TRBD2 (5 bases). This CDR3 region has 18 residues. Between the trimmed V and J ends, which lost 0 bases and 3 bases, there was a span of 22 bases. Germline values: CDR1 SGDLS, CDR2 YYNGEE. The CDR3 coding sequence is TGTGCCAGCAGCGTAGATGCGTCTAGCACTACGGTCTACTACGAGCAGTACTTC. This translates into CASSVDASSTTVYYEQYF.

The chain links TRBV5-4 to TRBJ2-1; D may be TRBD2 (5 bases). The CDR3 contains 13 residues. Trimming left V 4 bases short and J 7 bases short, with 12 bases between. Germline assignment: CDR1 SGHNT and CDR2 YYREEE (reference sequence). The CDR3 nucleotides read TGTGCCAGCAGCCTAAAGGGAGCGAATGAGCAGTTCTTC. It translates to CASSLKGANEQFF.

This rearrangement joins TRBV2 to TRBJ2-1; TRBD1 agrees at 9 bases. The V gene end was trimmed by 6 bases and the J gene end by 7 bases; junction bases not matched to a gene: 4. The CDR3 contains 13 residues. Germline CDR1 SNHLY, CDR2 FYNNEI. Written as DNA, the CDR3 is TGTGCCAGCAGAACAGGGGGCTGGAATGAGCAGTTCTTC. It yields the protein CASRTGGWNEQFF. Using reference TRBV2 and TRBJ2-1 for the parts outside the CDR3, the full variable domain is EPEVTQTPSHQVTQMGQEVILRCVPISNHLYFYWYRQILGQKVEFLVSFYNNEISEKSEIFDDQFSVERPDGSNFTLKIRSTKLEDSAMYFCASRTGGWNEQFFGPGTRLTVL.